Listed here are 6 T cell receptor beta chains from one sample, sequenced in a study of cytomegalovirus exposure and HLA in healthy donors. PCR primers comprised 60 Vbeta and 13 Jbeta primers. The assay was immunoSEQ multiplex PCR, and TCRdb's table has in-frame clones only and misses some. Counted here are about 140,000 clones, around two thirds occurring once; the ten biggest clones make up roughly a tenth. Sequences were obtained from PBMCs. Receptors originate from a man younger than 40 in good health and CMV-seropositive.

The rearrangement links TRBV6-5 to TRBJ1-1; D is possibly TRBD1 (5 bases). CDR3 length: 15 residues. The germline V and J ends were trimmed by 5 bases and 6 bases, with 19 bases remaining between them. Germline loops: CDR1 MNHEY, CDR2 SVGAGI. The CDR3 here is CASSARTGWGSEAFF. Written as DNA, the CDR3 is TGTGCCAGCAGTGCCCGTACGGGTTGGGGCTCTGAAGCTTTCTTT.

This chain connects TRBV5-1 to TRBJ2-5; 8 bases align to TRBD2. The CDR3 runs to 17 residues. V shed 3 bases and J 1 base; nucleotides not matched to a gene: 11. Germline lookup yields CDR1 SGHRS and CDR2 YFSETQ. The CDR3 DNA follows: TGCGCCAGCAGCTCGAAGGGACTAGACATTCTCCAAGAGACCCAGTACTTC. This codes for CASSSKGLDILQETQYF.

This clone was counted only a few times. The chain has TRBV6-1 and TRBJ2-5, with D maybe TRBD2 (5 bases). Trimming removed 6 bases from V and 1 base from J, with 9 bases in between. Germline V gene data show CDR1 as MNHNS and CDR2 as SASEGT. The CDR3 is 13 amino acids. CDR3 region: CASRVRVQETQYF. As DNA, the CDR3 is TGTGCCAGCAGGGTGCGGGTCCAAGAGACCCAGTACTTC.

This clone was counted between two and nine times. V gene TRBV5-1 combines with J gene TRBJ2-3; TRBD1 might be the D (6 bases). Between the trimmed V and J ends, which lost 8 bases and 0 bases, there was a span of 13 bases. CDR3 length: 14 residues. Germline V gene sequence: CDR1 SGHRS, CDR2 YFSETQ. The CDR3 loop is CASFRQESTDTQYF. The CDR3 DNA reads TGCGCCAGTTTCCGACAGGAGAGCACAGATACGCAGTATTTT.

The J gene is TRBJ2-2, the V gene TRBV27, with 8 nucleotides matching TRBD1. This CDR3 is built from 13 residues. CDR1 is MNHEY, CDR2 SMNVEV, per germline (reference sequence). Unmatched junction bases numbered 3, after V lost 6 bases and J lost 6 bases. The CDR3: CASRNRGAGELFF. The CDR3 DNA sequence: TGTGCCAGCAGAAACAGGGGGGCCGGGGAGCTGTTTTTT.

This clone was counted a few times. The chain employs TRBV19 and TRBJ2-3; 8 bases match TRBD2. The J segment lost 3 bases and the V segment lost 5 bases, leaving 4 bases of the junction unmatched. The CDR3 extends over 14 amino acids. Germline values: CDR1 LNHDA, CDR2 SQIVND (reference sequence). The chain's CDR3 is CASSRGTSTDTQYF. The CDR3 coding sequence is TGTGCCAGTAGTCGGGGGACTAGTACAGATACGCAGTATTTT.